These T cell receptor beta chains were read from a single sample in a study of cytomegalovirus exposure and HLA in healthy donors. Repertoires were generated with immunoSEQ multiplex PCR, while TCRdb's copy carries only in-frame clones and drops some. The table includes 100,000 to 150,000 clones, 65% to 85% detected once. The sample was PBMCs. The receptors were sampled from a woman between 18 and 29 years old in good health and CMV-seronegative. CDR3s include the opening cysteine and the closing phenylalanine or tryptophan. A D gene is named only where the DNA matches it firmly. The listing skips clone size in some rows; elsewhere it reads once, few, many or a size class.

V	size	J	D	CDR3	DNA
TRBV5-4	-	TRBJ1-1	-	CASSLDRMNTEAFF	TGTGCCAGCAGCTTGGACAGGATGAACACTGAAGCTTTCTTT
TRBV4-2	few	TRBJ2-6	-	CASSQDNSGANVLTF	TGTGCCAGCAGCCAAGATAACTCTGGGGCCAACGTCCTGACTTTC
TRBV6-1	-	TRBJ1-5	-	CASSVGDSRASQPQHF	TGTGCCAGCAGTGTCGGTGACTCGCGGGCCAGTCAGCCCCAGCATTTT
TRBV10-3	-	TRBJ1-1	TRBD1	CAISEWGQGNTEAFF	TGTGCCATCAGTGAGTGGGGACAGGGGAACACTGAAGCTTTCTTT
TRBV12-5	-	TRBJ2-1	TRBD2	CASGSRRAGGLDEQFF	TGTGCTAGTGGTTCAAGGCGGGCGGGAGGATTGGATGAGCAGTTCTTC
TRBV7-8	-	TRBJ1-5	-	CASSLAEDQPQHF	TGTGCCAGCAGCTTAGCGGAGGATCAGCCCCAGCATTTT
TRBV14	-	TRBJ1-3	-	CASSQMRGRSTGNTIYF	TGTGCCAGCAGCCAGATGCGGGGCCGCTCGACTGGAAACACCATATATTTT
TRBV7-8	-	TRBJ2-5	-	CASSLSVSREEYF	TGTGCCAGCAGCTTATCGGTCAGCCGAGAGGAGTACTTC
TRBV21-1	-	TRBJ2-6	-	CASSKGLAGVSGANVLTF	TGTGCCAGCAGCAAAGGACTAGCGGGAGTGTCTGGGGCCAACGTCCTGACTTTC
TRBV4-1	-	TRBJ1-2	-	CASSQVLAANYGYTF	TGCGCCAGCAGCCAAGTTTTGGCTGCTAACTATGGCTACACCTTC
TRBV21-1	-	TRBJ2-7	-	CASSKRLAGIYEQYF	TGTGCCAGCAGCAAAAGACTAGCGGGGATCTACGAGCAGTACTTC
TRBV5-1	few	TRBJ2-2	TRBD1	CASSAGQGATGELFF	TGCGCCAGCAGCGCGGGACAGGGAGCGACCGGGGAGCTGTTTTTT
TRBV6-1	-	TRBJ2-1	TRBD2	CASSEVLAELGGFF	TGTGCCAGCAGTGAGGTCCTAGCGGAGCTCGGGGGGTTCTTC
TRBV6-5	few	TRBJ1-5	-	CASGTGLFNQPQHF	TGTGCCAGCGGTACAGGGTTGTTCAATCAGCCCCAGCATTTT
TRBV11-2	-	TRBJ1-1	TRBD1	CASSLDLTTGGTEAFF	TGTGCCAGCAGCTTAGATCTGACCACAGGGGGCACTGAAGCTTTCTTT
TRBV5-4	-	TRBJ1-2	TRBD1	CASSWILRDSEIGYTF	TGTGCCAGCAGCTGGATCCTCCGGGACAGTGAAATTGGCTACACCTTC
TRBV6-6	-	TRBJ2-5	-	CASSNFPGQGVETQYF	TGTGCCAGCAGTAATTTTCCGGGACAAGGGGTCGAGACCCAGTACTTC
TRBV27	-	TRBJ1-3	TRBD1	CASSFRDRSLFSGNTIYF	TGTGCCAGCAGTTTCCGGGACAGGAGCCTTTTCTCTGGAAACACCATATATTTT
TRBV4-1	once	TRBJ2-7	-	CASSHPRTGLSYEQYF	TGCGCCAGCAGCCATCCGAGGACAGGACTATCCTACGAGCAGTACTTC
TRBV6-5	-	TRBJ2-7	-	CASTGSYEQYF	TGTGCCAGCACCGGCTCCTACGAGCAGTACTTC
TRBV19	-	TRBJ1-2	TRBD1	CASSIGWTGDYGYTF	TGTGCCAGTAGTATAGGGTGGACAGGCGACTATGGCTACACCTTC
TRBV5-4	once	TRBJ2-7	TRBD2	CASSFAGGGYEQYF	TGTGCCAGCAGCTTTGCGGGAGGTGGCTACGAGCAGTACTTC
TRBV4-2	-	TRBJ2-3	-	CASSQDYRATDTQYF	TGTGCCAGCAGCCAAGATTACAGGGCAACAGATACGCAGTATTTT
TRBV27	-	TRBJ2-7	-	CASSKNTESSYEQYF	TGTGCCAGCAGTAAAAACACGGAGAGCTCCTACGAGCAGTACTTC
TRBV2	-	TRBJ2-2	-	CASSGPGGLTGELFF	TGTGCCAGCAGTGGTCCTGGGGGGTTGACCGGGGAGCTGTTTTTT
TRBV4-1	few	TRBJ1-1	-	CASSHFGIEAFF	TGCGCCAGCAGCCACTTCGGGATTGAAGCTTTCTTT
TRBV6-5	-	TRBJ1-5	TRBD1	CASSYAGGSGQPQHF	TGTGCCAGCAGTTACGCAGGGGGCTCCGGGCAGCCCCAGCATTTT
TRBV1	few	TRBJ2-7	-	CTSSQLNGTRTTYEQYF	TGCACCAGCAGCCAACTGAACGGGACAAGAACTACCTACGAGCAGTACTTC
TRBV30	-	TRBJ1-2	TRBD1	CAWGYPGTEYGYTF	TGTGCCTGGGGATATCCTGGGACAGAGTATGGCTACACCTTC
TRBV20-1	-	TRBJ2-5	-	CSAGEVTQYF	TGCAGTGCAGGGGAGGTGACCCAGTACTTC
TRBV7-6	once	TRBJ2-1	TRBD2	CASSLAGLAGAKTRGQFF	TGTGCCAGCAGCTTAGCGGGACTAGCGGGAGCAAAAACTAGGGGGCAGTTCTTC
TRBV5-4	-	TRBJ2-7	-	CASSFLQGYEQYF	TGTGCCAGCAGCTTCCTGCAGGGTTACGAGCAGTACTTC
TRBV21-1	-	TRBJ1-5	-	CASSKRVRANSNQPQHF	TGTGCCAGCAGCAAAAGGGTCAGGGCTAATAGCAATCAGCCCCAGCATTTT
TRBV9	-	TRBJ2-6	-	CASSATPPRVFSGANVLTF	TGTGCCAGCAGCGCGACCCCACCCCGGGTCTTCTCTGGGGCCAACGTCCTGACTTTC
TRBV29-1	-	TRBJ1-2	TRBD1	CSASRTGEYGYTF	TGCAGCGCTAGCCGGACAGGGGAATATGGCTACACCTTC
TRBV29-1	-	TRBJ1-1	-	CSVEANLNTEAFF	TGCAGCGTTGAAGCCAACTTGAACACTGAAGCTTTCTTT
TRBV5-5	few	TRBJ1-4	-	CASSLVGQGDEKLFF	TGTGCCAGCAGCTTGGTTGGGCAGGGTGACGAAAAACTGTTTTTT
TRBV4-1	-	TRBJ1-2	TRBD1	CASSPWTGEANYGYTF	TGCGCCAGCAGCCCTTGGACAGGGGAGGCTAACTATGGCTACACCTTC
TRBV5-4	-	TRBJ1-2	-	CASSLEKTSWYGYTF	TGTGCCAGCAGCTTGGAAAAGACATCCTGGTATGGCTACACCTTC
TRBV7-8	-	TRBJ2-7	-	CASSFEQGEQYF	TGTGCCAGCAGCTTCGAGCAGGGGGAGCAGTACTTC
TRBV4-1	once	TRBJ2-1	TRBD2	CASSQDFFGGSNEQFF	TGCGCCAGCAGCCAAGATTTTTTCGGGGGGAGTAATGAGCAGTTCTTC
TRBV30	-	TRBJ1-3	-	CAWSVRGPGNTIYF	TGTGCCTGGAGTGTCAGGGGCCCTGGAAACACCATATATTTT
TRBV27	few	TRBJ1-1	-	CASSYGQNTEAFF	TGTGCCAGCAGTTATGGGCAGAACACTGAAGCTTTCTTT
TRBV29-1	-	TRBJ1-5	-	CSVSPADRSQPQHF	TGCAGCGTGTCACCGGCAGACAGGTCTCAGCCCCAGCATTTT
TRBV7-8	-	TRBJ1-1	TRBD1	CASSWGQANTEAFF	TGTGCCAGCAGCTGGGGACAGGCGAACACTGAAGCTTTCTTT
TRBV19	few	TRBJ2-2	TRBD2	CASRPGTRSSGELFF	TGTGCCAGTAGGCCCGGGACTAGATCGTCCGGGGAGCTGTTTTTT
TRBV19	-	TRBJ1-3	-	CAGRDSGNTIYF	TGTGCCGGGAGAGACTCTGGAAACACCATATATTTT
TRBV10-3	-	TRBJ2-3	TRBD1	CAISAGQFGTDTQYF	TGTGCCATCAGTGCGGGACAGTTCGGCACAGATACGCAGTATTTT